These T cell receptor beta chains were read from a single sample in a study of blood T cell repertoires in COVID-19. TCRdb's table, derived via immunoSEQ multiplex PCR, lists solely in-frame clones and lacks some. The table has about 17,000 clones, approximately 80% seen once; the top ten hold 26%. Sequencing was done on a sample of peripheral blood. Receptors were obtained from a woman in her seventies with active COVID-19. Both conserved end residues are part of each CDR3. Fields, in order: D gene, clone size, J gene, V gene, CDR3 protein, CDR3 DNA. A D gene is named only where the DNA matches it firmly. Only part of the rows carry a size: once, few, many, or a class if the clone is expanded.

d_call: TRBD2; clone_size: few; j_call: TRBJ2-1; v_call: TRBV6-5; cdr3_aa: CASSYSTGGSYNEQFF; cdr3_nt: TGTGCCAGCAGTTACTCCACGGGAGGTTCCTACAATGAGCAGTTCTTC
d_call: .; clone_size: .; j_call: TRBJ1-4; v_call: TRBV2; cdr3_aa: CASSDGRAEEKLFF; cdr3_nt: TGTGCCAGCAGTGACGGCAGGGCGGAAGAAAAACTGTTTTTT
d_call: .; clone_size: .; j_call: TRBJ2-1; v_call: TRBV2; cdr3_aa: CASSDPRLVRANEQFF; cdr3_nt: TGTGCCAGCAGTGACCCCAGACTAGTTCGTGCAAATGAGCAGTTCTTC
d_call: .; clone_size: .; j_call: TRBJ2-3; v_call: TRBV5-4; cdr3_aa: CASSLGLVVTDTQYF; cdr3_nt: TGTGCCAGCAGCTTGGGACTAGTGGTGACAGATACGCAGTATTTT
d_call: .; clone_size: .; j_call: TRBJ1-1; v_call: TRBV4-2; cdr3_aa: CASSQEAGATEAFF; cdr3_nt: TGTGCCAGCAGCCAAGAGGCAGGGGCCACTGAAGCTTTCTTT
d_call: .; clone_size: .; j_call: TRBJ1-5; v_call: TRBV19; cdr3_aa: CASSIVEAQPQHF; cdr3_nt: TGTGCCAGTAGTATAGTGGAGGCCCAGCCCCAGCATTTT
d_call: .; clone_size: .; j_call: TRBJ1-5; v_call: TRBV27; cdr3_aa: CASSPSSGSQPQHF; cdr3_nt: TGTGCCAGCAGCCCTTCCAGTGGGAGTCAGCCCCAGCATTTT
d_call: TRBD2; clone_size: .; j_call: TRBJ2-3; v_call: TRBV5-5; cdr3_aa: CASLGLVSTDTQYF; cdr3_nt: TGTGCCAGCTTGGGACTAGTCAGCACAGATACGCAGTATTTT
d_call: .; clone_size: .; j_call: TRBJ2-4; v_call: TRBV7-8; cdr3_aa: CASSLDPASRNIQYF; cdr3_nt: TGTGCCAGCAGCTTAGATCCGGCTAGCCGAAACATTCAGTACTTC
d_call: .; clone_size: .; j_call: TRBJ1-1; v_call: TRBV6-5; cdr3_aa: CASTGAGRTEAFF; cdr3_nt: TGTGCCAGCACCGGCGCGGGCCGAACTGAAGCTTTCTTT
d_call: TRBD1; clone_size: .; j_call: TRBJ1-2; v_call: TRBV7-3; cdr3_aa: CASSPGQGAPGYTF; cdr3_nt: TGTGCCAGCAGCCCGGGACAGGGGGCGCCTGGCTACACCTTC
d_call: TRBD1; clone_size: .; j_call: TRBJ2-1; v_call: TRBV6-5; cdr3_aa: CASSFGGQGANEQFF; cdr3_nt: TGTGCCAGCTCTTTCGGGGGACAGGGGGCCAATGAGCAGTTCTTC
d_call: TRBD2; clone_size: .; j_call: TRBJ2-2; v_call: TRBV24-1; cdr3_aa: CATSEARALAGGGTGELFF; cdr3_nt: TGTGCCACCAGTGAGGCCCGGGCACTAGCGGGAGGTGGCACCGGGGAGCTGTTTTTT
d_call: .; clone_size: .; j_call: TRBJ1-4; v_call: TRBV5-6; cdr3_aa: CASSLWDSLKIF; cdr3_nt: TGTGCCAGCAGCTTATGGGACTCCCTGAAGATTTTT
d_call: TRBD2; clone_size: .; j_call: TRBJ2-1; v_call: TRBV28; cdr3_aa: CASSEILAGEADEQFF; cdr3_nt: TGTGCCAGCAGCGAGATACTAGCGGGAGAGGCTGATGAGCAGTTCTTC
d_call: TRBD2; clone_size: .; j_call: TRBJ2-7; v_call: TRBV3-1/TRBV3-2; cdr3_aa: CASSQDILSGSYEQYF; cdr3_nt: TGTGCCAGCAGCCAAGACATCCTTAGCGGGAGTTACGAGCAGTACTTC
d_call: TRBD2; clone_size: .; j_call: TRBJ2-3; v_call: TRBV11-2; cdr3_aa: CASRPSGRKDTQYF; cdr3_nt: TGTGCCAGCAGACCTAGCGGGAGAAAAGATACGCAGTATTTT
d_call: TRBD2; clone_size: .; j_call: TRBJ2-5; v_call: TRBV11-3; cdr3_aa: CASSLRHSGGQETQYF; cdr3_nt: TGTGCCAGCAGCTTAAGGCATTCGGGAGGTCAAGAGACCCAGTACTTC
d_call: .; clone_size: once; j_call: TRBJ2-7; v_call: TRBV20-1; cdr3_aa: CSASRQTAYEQYF; cdr3_nt: TGCAGTGCTAGTAGACAGACCGCCTACGAGCAGTACTTC
d_call: .; clone_size: .; j_call: TRBJ1-1; v_call: TRBV9; cdr3_aa: CASSPHGQVTEAFF; cdr3_nt: TGTGCCAGCAGCCCCCACGGACAAGTCACTGAAGCTTTCTTT
d_call: .; clone_size: .; j_call: TRBJ2-2; v_call: TRBV18; cdr3_aa: CASSPLGATGELFF; cdr3_nt: TGTGCCAGCTCACCCCTTGGGGCAACCGGGGAGCTGTTTTTT
d_call: .; clone_size: .; j_call: TRBJ2-1; v_call: TRBV5-4; cdr3_aa: CASSEGGAGNEQFF; cdr3_nt: TGTGCCAGCAGTGAGGGGGGGGCCGGCAATGAGCAGTTCTTC
d_call: .; clone_size: .; j_call: TRBJ1-5; v_call: TRBV7-6; cdr3_aa: CASSLGGGLGQPQHF; cdr3_nt: TGTGCCAGCAGCTTAGGCGGGGGGCTCGGTCAGCCCCAGCATTTT
d_call: TRBD1; clone_size: .; j_call: TRBJ1-5; v_call: TRBV10-2; cdr3_aa: CASSLTGAQKPQHF; cdr3_nt: TGCGCCAGCAGTCTGACAGGGGCCCAGAAGCCCCAGCATTTT
d_call: .; clone_size: .; j_call: TRBJ2-7; v_call: TRBV12-3/TRBV12-4; cdr3_aa: CASSLSPGPEQYF; cdr3_nt: TGTGCCAGCAGTTTATCCCCAGGGCCCGAGCAGTACTTC
d_call: TRBD1; clone_size: once; j_call: TRBJ1-1; v_call: TRBV9; cdr3_aa: CASRPGGQNTEAFF; cdr3_nt: TGTGCCAGCAGGCCAGGGGGACAGAACACTGAAGCTTTCTTT
d_call: TRBD2; clone_size: .; j_call: TRBJ2-1; v_call: TRBV12-5; cdr3_aa: CASGLVRRTSGRTRYNEQFF; cdr3_nt: TGTGCTAGTGGTTTGGTACGAAGGACTAGCGGGAGGACCCGCTACAATGAGCAGTTCTTC
d_call: TRBD1; clone_size: .; j_call: TRBJ2-2; v_call: TRBV2; cdr3_aa: CASRTGGYTGELFF; cdr3_nt: TGTGCCAGCCGGACAGGGGGATACACCGGGGAGCTGTTTTTT
d_call: .; clone_size: .; j_call: TRBJ2-1; v_call: TRBV6-6; cdr3_aa: CASSNSEQFF; cdr3_nt: TGTGCCAGCAGCAACAGTGAGCAGTTCTTC
d_call: .; clone_size: .; j_call: TRBJ2-4; v_call: TRBV7-2; cdr3_aa: CASSSIRLVGNIQYF; cdr3_nt: TGTGCCAGCAGCTCGATCCGACTAGTGGGAAACATTCAGTACTTC
d_call: TRBD2; clone_size: .; j_call: TRBJ2-5; v_call: TRBV6-6; cdr3_aa: CASSPTLPGGKETQYF; cdr3_nt: TGTGCCAGCAGTCCCACTTTGCCCGGGGGGAAGGAGACCCAGTACTTC
d_call: .; clone_size: .; j_call: TRBJ1-1; v_call: TRBV6-6; cdr3_aa: CASSYVMAGVTEAFF; cdr3_nt: TGTGCCAGCAGTTACGTTATGGCGGGGGTCACTGAAGCTTTCTTT
d_call: .; clone_size: hyperexpanded; j_call: TRBJ2-7; v_call: TRBV3-1/TRBV3-2; cdr3_aa: CASSPWRTPTGYEQYF; cdr3_nt: TGTGCCAGCAGCCCATGGCGGACTCCTACGGGTTACGAGCAGTACTTC
d_call: .; clone_size: few; j_call: TRBJ2-7; v_call: TRBV21-1; cdr3_aa: CASSKCGLAGIEVSYEQYF; cdr3_nt: TGTGCCAGCAGCAAATGCGGACTAGCGGGAATAGAGGTCTCCTACGAGCAGTACTTC
d_call: TRBD1; clone_size: .; j_call: TRBJ1-1; v_call: TRBV18; cdr3_aa: CASSPRIMGQTMNTEAFF; cdr3_nt: TGTGCCAGCTCACCGAGGATTATGGGACAGACGATGAACACTGAAGCTTTCTTT
d_call: .; clone_size: .; j_call: TRBJ1-5; v_call: TRBV7-9; cdr3_aa: CASSQGQTNQPQHF; cdr3_nt: TGTGCCAGCAGCCAAGGACAGACGAATCAGCCCCAGCATTTT
d_call: .; clone_size: .; j_call: TRBJ2-7; v_call: TRBV19; cdr3_aa: CASSRRVNYEQYF; cdr3_nt: TGTGCCAGTAGTCGACGGGTCAACTACGAGCAGTACTTC
d_call: .; clone_size: .; j_call: TRBJ2-1; v_call: TRBV12-5; cdr3_aa: CASAPRASEEQFF; cdr3_nt: TGTGCTAGTGCCCCTCGGGCTAGCGAGGAGCAGTTCTTC
d_call: TRBD1; clone_size: .; j_call: TRBJ1-5; v_call: TRBV28; cdr3_aa: CASSSGGRRNQPQHF; cdr3_nt: TGTGCCAGCAGTTCAGGGGGGAGGCGCAATCAGCCCCAGCATTTT
d_call: TRBD2; clone_size: .; j_call: TRBJ2-5; v_call: TRBV6-5; cdr3_aa: CASSYRTSGIQETQYF; cdr3_nt: TGTGCCAGCAGTTACCGGACTAGCGGGATCCAAGAGACCCAGTACTTC
d_call: TRBD1; clone_size: .; j_call: TRBJ2-1; v_call: TRBV11-3; cdr3_aa: CASSSRAGQGIGEQFF; cdr3_nt: TGTGCCAGCAGCTCTCGGGCAGGACAGGGAATAGGTGAGCAGTTCTTC
d_call: .; clone_size: .; j_call: TRBJ1-2; v_call: TRBV29-1; cdr3_aa: CSATSGYGYTF; cdr3_nt: TGCAGCGCCACGTCGGGGTATGGCTACACCTTC
d_call: .; clone_size: few; j_call: TRBJ1-2; v_call: TRBV18; cdr3_aa: CASSPLKPGEGGYTF; cdr3_nt: TGTGCCAGCTCACCACTGAAGCCGGGTGAGGGCGGCTACACCTTC
d_call: TRBD2; clone_size: .; j_call: TRBJ2-2; v_call: TRBV15; cdr3_aa: CATSRGLAGGGELFF; cdr3_nt: TGTGCCACCAGCAGAGGACTAGCGGGAGGGGGGGAGCTGTTTTTT
d_call: TRBD1; clone_size: .; j_call: TRBJ2-1; v_call: TRBV19; cdr3_aa: CASNWDSQRGEQFF; cdr3_nt: TGTGCCAGTAATTGGGACAGCCAGAGGGGTGAGCAGTTCTTC
d_call: .; clone_size: .; j_call: TRBJ2-2; v_call: TRBV25-1; cdr3_aa: CATTTGAGELFF; cdr3_nt: TGTGCCACCACGACAGGTGCCGGGGAGCTGTTTTTT
d_call: TRBD2; clone_size: .; j_call: TRBJ2-5; v_call: TRBV27; cdr3_aa: CASSLLAGGGETQYF; cdr3_nt: TGTGCCAGCAGTTTATTAGCGGGAGGGGGGGAGACCCAGTACTTC
d_call: .; clone_size: .; j_call: TRBJ2-1; v_call: TRBV5-1; cdr3_aa: CASSLGGPYNEQFF; cdr3_nt: TGCGCCAGCAGCTTGGGCGGGCCCTACAATGAGCAGTTCTTC
d_call: .; clone_size: .; j_call: TRBJ1-1; v_call: TRBV6-5; cdr3_aa: CASRGNTEAFF; cdr3_nt: TGTGCCAGCCGGGGGAACACTGAAGCTTTCTTT
d_call: .; clone_size: .; j_call: TRBJ2-1; v_call: TRBV5-1; cdr3_aa: CASSWTTYNEQFF; cdr3_nt: TGCGCCAGCAGCTGGACTACTTACAATGAGCAGTTCTTC
d_call: TRBD1; clone_size: .; j_call: TRBJ2-2; v_call: TRBV5-6; cdr3_aa: CASSSQGRTGELFF; cdr3_nt: TGTGCCAGCAGCTCACAGGGGCGAACCGGGGAGCTGTTTTTT
d_call: TRBD2; clone_size: .; j_call: TRBJ2-7; v_call: TRBV7-9; cdr3_aa: CASSLGLAGPFSYEQYF; cdr3_nt: TGTGCCAGCAGCTTAGGGCTAGCGGGACCTTTCTCCTACGAGCAGTACTTC
d_call: TRBD1; clone_size: .; j_call: TRBJ2-7; v_call: TRBV7-9; cdr3_aa: CASSRGTGKNEQYF; cdr3_nt: TGTGCCAGCAGTCGCGGGACAGGGAAGAACGAGCAGTACTTC
d_call: .; clone_size: .; j_call: TRBJ2-2; v_call: TRBV2; cdr3_aa: CASTRGGSGANGELFF; cdr3_nt: TGTGCGTCGACCAGAGGGGGTTCGGGCGCTAACGGGGAGCTGTTTTTT
d_call: TRBD2; clone_size: .; j_call: TRBJ2-7; v_call: TRBV4-1; cdr3_aa: CASSQDTSGESYEQYF; cdr3_nt: TGCGCCAGCAGCCAGGACACTAGCGGGGAGTCCTACGAGCAGTACTTC
d_call: .; clone_size: once; j_call: TRBJ1-1; v_call: TRBV7-9; cdr3_aa: CASSFGGLNTEAFF; cdr3_nt: TGTGCCAGCAGCTTTGGGGGACTAAACACTGAAGCTTTCTTT
d_call: .; clone_size: .; j_call: TRBJ2-7; v_call: TRBV24-1; cdr3_aa: CATSDSTEAGSSYEQYF; cdr3_nt: TGTGCCACCAGTGATTCGACTGAAGCGGGTAGCTCCTACGAGCAGTACTTC
d_call: .; clone_size: .; j_call: TRBJ1-4; v_call: TRBV5-5; cdr3_aa: CASSLDRPMTKLFF; cdr3_nt: TGTGCCAGCAGCTTGGACAGACCAATGACCAAACTGTTTTTT
d_call: .; clone_size: .; j_call: TRBJ1-5; v_call: TRBV19; cdr3_aa: CASTANSNQPQHF; cdr3_nt: TGTGCCAGTACTGCGAATAGCAATCAGCCCCAGCATTTT
d_call: .; clone_size: medium-sized; j_call: TRBJ2-5; v_call: TRBV3-1/TRBV3-2; cdr3_aa: CASSQDIVTQYF; cdr3_nt: TGTGCCAGCAGCCAAGATATCGTGACCCAGTACTTC